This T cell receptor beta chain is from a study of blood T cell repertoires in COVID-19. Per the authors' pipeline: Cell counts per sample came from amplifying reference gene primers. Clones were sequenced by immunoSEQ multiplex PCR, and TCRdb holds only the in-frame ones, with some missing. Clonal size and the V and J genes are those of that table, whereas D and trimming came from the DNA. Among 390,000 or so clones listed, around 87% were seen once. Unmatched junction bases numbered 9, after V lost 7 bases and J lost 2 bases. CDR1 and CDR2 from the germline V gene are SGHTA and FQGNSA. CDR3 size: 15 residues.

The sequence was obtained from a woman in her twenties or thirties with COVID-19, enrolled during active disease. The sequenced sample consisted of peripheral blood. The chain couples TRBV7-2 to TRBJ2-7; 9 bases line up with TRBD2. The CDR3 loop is CASNFWGGRAYEQYF. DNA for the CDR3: TGTGCCAGCAACTTTTGGGGCGGGAGGGCCTACGAGCAGTACTTC.